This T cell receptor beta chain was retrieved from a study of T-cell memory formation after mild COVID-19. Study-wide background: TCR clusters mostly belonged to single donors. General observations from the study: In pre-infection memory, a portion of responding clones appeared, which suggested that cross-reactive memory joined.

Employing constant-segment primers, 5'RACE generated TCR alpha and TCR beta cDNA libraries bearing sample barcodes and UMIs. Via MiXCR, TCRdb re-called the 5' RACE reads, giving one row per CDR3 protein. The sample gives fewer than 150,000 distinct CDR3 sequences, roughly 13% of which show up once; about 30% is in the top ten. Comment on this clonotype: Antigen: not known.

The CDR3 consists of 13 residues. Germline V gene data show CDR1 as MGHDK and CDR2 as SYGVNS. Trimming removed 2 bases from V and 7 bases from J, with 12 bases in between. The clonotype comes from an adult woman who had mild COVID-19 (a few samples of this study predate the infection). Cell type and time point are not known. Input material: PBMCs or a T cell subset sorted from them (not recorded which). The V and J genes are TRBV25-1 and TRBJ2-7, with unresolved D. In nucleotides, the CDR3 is TGTGCCAGCAGTGAAACCCCTCTGGGGGAGCAGTACTTC. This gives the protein CASSETPLGEQYF.